The source of this T cell receptor beta chain is a study of shared clonotypes between healthy human individuals. Study-level results: Represented diversity, genetic and exposure-history alike, was limited by few donors. Around 5% was the fraction of naive CD4 clonotypes found shared across a handful of donors. Among donors, sharing of clonotypes was expected to be affected by sequencing depth.

The DNA input per sorted-subset replicate PCR was around 200 ng, corresponding to tens of thousands of T cell genomes. Produced via immunoSEQ multiplex PCR; TCRdb's table is partial and in-frame only. The table has 1.6 million or so clones, 98% seen once; the top ten hold roughly 0.36%. This CDR3 spans 15 amino acids. The germline gives CDR1 SGHRS, CDR2 YFSETQ. V lost 0 bases to trimming and J lost 3 bases, with 9 bases between them. A note on this clone: Antigen: not known.

This TCR derives from a young man in good health. The chain has TRBV5-1 and TRBJ1-4, with a weak D call TRBD1 (6 bases). Material for sequencing was naive CD4+ T cells sorted from blood. As for subset: CD45RA+ positively selected. CDR3 sequence (DNA): TGCGCCAGCAGCTTGGCGTGGACAGCTAATGAAAAACTGTTTTTT. This sequence encodes CASSLAWTANEKLFF.